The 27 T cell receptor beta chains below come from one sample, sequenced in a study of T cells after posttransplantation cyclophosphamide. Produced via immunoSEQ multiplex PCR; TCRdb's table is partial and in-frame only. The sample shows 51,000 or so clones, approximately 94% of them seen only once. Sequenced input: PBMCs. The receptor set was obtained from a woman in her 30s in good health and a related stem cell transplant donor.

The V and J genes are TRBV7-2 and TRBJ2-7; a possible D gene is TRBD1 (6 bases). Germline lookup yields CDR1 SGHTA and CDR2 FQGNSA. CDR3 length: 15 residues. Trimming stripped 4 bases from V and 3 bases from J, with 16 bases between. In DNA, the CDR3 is TGTGCCAGCAGCTCGAGTGCCGGGACATACTACGAGCAGTACTTC. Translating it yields CASSSSAGTYYEQYF.

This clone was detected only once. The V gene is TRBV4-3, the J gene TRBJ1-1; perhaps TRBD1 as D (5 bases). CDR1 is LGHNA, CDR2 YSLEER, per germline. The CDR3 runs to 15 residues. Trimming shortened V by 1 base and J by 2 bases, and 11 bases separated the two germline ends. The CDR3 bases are TGCGCCAGCAGCCAAGTATATAGGGGAAACACTGAAGCTTTCTTT. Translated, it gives CASSQVYRGNTEAFF.

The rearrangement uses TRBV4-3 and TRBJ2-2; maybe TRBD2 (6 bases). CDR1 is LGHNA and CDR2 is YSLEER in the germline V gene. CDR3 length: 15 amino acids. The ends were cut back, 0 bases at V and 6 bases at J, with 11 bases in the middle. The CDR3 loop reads CASSQDWRGPGELFF. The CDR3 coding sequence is TGCGCCAGCAGCCAAGATTGGCGGGGCCCCGGGGAGCTGTTTTTT.

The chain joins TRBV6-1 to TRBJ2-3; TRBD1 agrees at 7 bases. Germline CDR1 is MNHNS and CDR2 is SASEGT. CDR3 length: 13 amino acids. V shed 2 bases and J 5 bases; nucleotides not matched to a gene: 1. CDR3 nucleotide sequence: TGTGCCAGCAGTGAAAGGGGGCGAGATACGCAGTATTTT. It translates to CASSERGRDTQYF.

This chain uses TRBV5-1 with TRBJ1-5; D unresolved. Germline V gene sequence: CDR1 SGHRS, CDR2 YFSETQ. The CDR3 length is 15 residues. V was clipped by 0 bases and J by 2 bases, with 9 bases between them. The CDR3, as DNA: TGCGCCAGCAGCTTGGATCCCGGGGGCAATCAGCCCCAGCATTTT. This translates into CASSLDPGGNQPQHF.

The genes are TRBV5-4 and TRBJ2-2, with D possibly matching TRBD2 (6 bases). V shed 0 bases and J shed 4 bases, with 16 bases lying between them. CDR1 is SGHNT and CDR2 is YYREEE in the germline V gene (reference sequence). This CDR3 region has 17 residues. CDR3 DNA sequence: TGTGCCAGCAGCTTGGGGGGCGGGGCAGGGATCACCGGGGAGCTGTTTTTT. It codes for CASSLGGGAGITGELFF.

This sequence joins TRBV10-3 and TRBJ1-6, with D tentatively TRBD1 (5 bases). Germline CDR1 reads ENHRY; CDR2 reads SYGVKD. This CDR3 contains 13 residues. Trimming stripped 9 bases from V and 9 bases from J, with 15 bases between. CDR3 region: CAIRGTNSSPLHF. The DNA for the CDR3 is TGTGCCATACGGGGGACCAATAGTTCACCCCTCCACTTT.

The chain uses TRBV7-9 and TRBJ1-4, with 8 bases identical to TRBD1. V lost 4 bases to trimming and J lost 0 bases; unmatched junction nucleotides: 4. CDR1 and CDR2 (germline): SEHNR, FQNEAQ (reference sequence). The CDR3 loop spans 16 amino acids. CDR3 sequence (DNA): TGTGCCAGCAGCTCAAACAGGGGGGCAACTAATGAAAAACTGTTTTTT. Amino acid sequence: CASSSNRGATNEKLFF.

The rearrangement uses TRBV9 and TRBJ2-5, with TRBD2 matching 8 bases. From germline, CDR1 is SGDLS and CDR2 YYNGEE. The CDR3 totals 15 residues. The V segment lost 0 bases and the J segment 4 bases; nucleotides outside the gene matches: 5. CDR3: CASSVDGAGGETQYF. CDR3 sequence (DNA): TGTGCCAGCAGCGTAGATGGCGCGGGGGGAGAGACCCAGTACTTC.

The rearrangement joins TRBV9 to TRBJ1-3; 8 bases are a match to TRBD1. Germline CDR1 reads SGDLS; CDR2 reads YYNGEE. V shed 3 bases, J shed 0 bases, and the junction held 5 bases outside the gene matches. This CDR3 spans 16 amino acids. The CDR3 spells CASSEQGGLSGNTIYF. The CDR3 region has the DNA TGTGCCAGCAGCGAACAGGGGGGCCTCTCTGGAAACACCATATATTTT. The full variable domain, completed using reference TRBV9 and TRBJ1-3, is DSGVTQTPKHLITATGQRVTLRCSPRSGDLSVYWYQQSLDQGLQFLIQYYNGEERAKGNILERFSAQQFPDLHSELNLSSLELGDSALYFCASSEQGGLSGNTIYFGEGSWLTVV.

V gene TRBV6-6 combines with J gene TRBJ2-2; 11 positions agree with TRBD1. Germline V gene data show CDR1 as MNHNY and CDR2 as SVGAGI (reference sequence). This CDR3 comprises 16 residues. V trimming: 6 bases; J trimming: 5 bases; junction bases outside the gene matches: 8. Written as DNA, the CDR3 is TGTGCCAGCAGCCGGACAGGGGGCGATCGGACCGGGGAGCTGTTTTTT. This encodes CASSRTGGDRTGELFF.

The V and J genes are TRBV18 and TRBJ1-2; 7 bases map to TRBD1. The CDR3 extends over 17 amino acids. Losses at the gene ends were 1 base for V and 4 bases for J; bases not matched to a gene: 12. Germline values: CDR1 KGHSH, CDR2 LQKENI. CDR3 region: CASSPLWDRAYIYGYTF. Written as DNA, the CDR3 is TGTGCCAGCTCACCACTATGGGACAGAGCCTATATCTATGGCTACACCTTC.

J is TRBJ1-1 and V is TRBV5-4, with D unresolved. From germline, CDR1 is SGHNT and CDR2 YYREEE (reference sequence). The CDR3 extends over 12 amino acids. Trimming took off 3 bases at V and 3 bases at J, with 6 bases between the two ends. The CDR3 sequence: CASSSRDTEAFF. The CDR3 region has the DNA TGTGCCAGCAGCTCCCGAGACACTGAAGCTTTCTTT.

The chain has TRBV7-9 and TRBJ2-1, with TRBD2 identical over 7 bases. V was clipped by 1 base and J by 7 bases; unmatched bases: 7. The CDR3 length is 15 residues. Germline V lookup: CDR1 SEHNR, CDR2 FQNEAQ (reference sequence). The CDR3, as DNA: TGTGCCAGCAGCTTAGGGGGGGGGTATAGAAATGAGCAGTTCTTC. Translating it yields CASSLGGGYRNEQFF.

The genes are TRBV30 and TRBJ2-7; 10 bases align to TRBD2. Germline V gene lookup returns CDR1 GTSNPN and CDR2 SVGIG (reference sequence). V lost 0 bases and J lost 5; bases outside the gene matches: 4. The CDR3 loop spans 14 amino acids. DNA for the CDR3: TGTGCCTGGAGTGTTGGACTAGCGGTCAACGAGCAGTACTTC. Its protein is CAWSVGLAVNEQYF.

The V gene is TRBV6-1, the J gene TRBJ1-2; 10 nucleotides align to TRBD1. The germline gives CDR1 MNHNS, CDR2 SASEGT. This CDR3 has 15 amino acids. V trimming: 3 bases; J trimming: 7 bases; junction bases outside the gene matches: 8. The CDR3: CASSETRGQGFGYTF. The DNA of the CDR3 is TGTGCCAGCAGTGAGACTAGGGGACAGGGGTTTGGCTACACCTTC.

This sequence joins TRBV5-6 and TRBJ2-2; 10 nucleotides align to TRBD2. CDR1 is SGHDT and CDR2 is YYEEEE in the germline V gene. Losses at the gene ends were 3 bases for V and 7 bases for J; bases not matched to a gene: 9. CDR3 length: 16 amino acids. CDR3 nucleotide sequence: TGTGCCAGCAGCTGGGGGAGCGGGGGGGCCGTCGGGGAGCTGTTTTTT. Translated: CASSWGSGGAVGELFF.

The CDR3 DNA reads TGTGCCAGCATCACAGACAAGAACACTGAAGCTTTCTTT. This encodes CASITDKNTEAFF. The chain employs TRBV2 and TRBJ1-1, with D hard to call. Between the trimmed V and J ends, which lost 7 bases and 1 base, there was a span of 10 bases. CDR1 and CDR2 from the germline V gene are SNHLY and FYNNEI. The CDR3 sequence is 13 residues long.

CDR3 in DNA: TGTGCCAGCAGTGAGACGGGGGGTTACACAGATACGCAGTATTTT. Protein: CASSETGGYTDTQYF. The V gene is TRBV6-4, the J gene TRBJ2-3, with TRBD2 identical over 7 bases. Germline loops: CDR1 MRHNA, CDR2 SNTAGT. The ends lost 3 bases at V and 2 bases at J; junction bases unmatched: 5. The CDR3 is 15 residues long.

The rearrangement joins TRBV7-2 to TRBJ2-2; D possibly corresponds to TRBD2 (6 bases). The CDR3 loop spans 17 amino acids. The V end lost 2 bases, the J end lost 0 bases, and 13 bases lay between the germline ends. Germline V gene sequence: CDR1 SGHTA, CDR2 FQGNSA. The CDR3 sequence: CASSLRSGGANTGELFF. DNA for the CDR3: TGTGCCAGCAGCTTAAGGTCGGGCGGGGCGAACACCGGGGAGCTGTTTTTT.

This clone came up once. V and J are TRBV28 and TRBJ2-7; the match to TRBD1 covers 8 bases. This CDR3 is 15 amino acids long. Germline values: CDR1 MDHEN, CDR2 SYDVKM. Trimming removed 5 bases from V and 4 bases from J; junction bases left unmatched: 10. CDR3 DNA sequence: TGTGCCAGCAGTGTGACCCGGACAGGGATTTACGAGCAGTACTTC. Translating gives CASSVTRTGIYEQYF.

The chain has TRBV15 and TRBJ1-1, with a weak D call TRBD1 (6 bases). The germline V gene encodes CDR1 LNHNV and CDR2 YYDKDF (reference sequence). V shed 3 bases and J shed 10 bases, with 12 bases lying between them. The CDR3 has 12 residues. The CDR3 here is CATSRDSNRAFF. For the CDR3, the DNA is TGTGCCACCAGCAGGGACAGCAACCGAGCTTTCTTT.

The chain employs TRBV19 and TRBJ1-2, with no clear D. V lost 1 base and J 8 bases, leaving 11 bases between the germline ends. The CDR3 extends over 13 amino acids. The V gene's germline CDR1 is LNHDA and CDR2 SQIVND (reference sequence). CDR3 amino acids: CASSIAGPGGYTF. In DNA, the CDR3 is TGTGCCAGTAGTATAGCCGGCCCGGGGGGCTACACCTTC.

The CDR3 protein is CASSPDRRYDYEQYF. In DNA form, the CDR3 reads TGTGCCAGCAGCCCCGACAGGAGATACGACTACGAGCAGTACTTC. The V and J genes are TRBV11-2 and TRBJ2-7; tentative D call: TRBD1 (6 bases). The CDR3 sequence is 15 residues long. Germline V gene lookup returns CDR1 SGHAT and CDR2 FQNNGV. With 5 bases removed from V and 3 bases from J, the gap between germline ends came to 17 bases.

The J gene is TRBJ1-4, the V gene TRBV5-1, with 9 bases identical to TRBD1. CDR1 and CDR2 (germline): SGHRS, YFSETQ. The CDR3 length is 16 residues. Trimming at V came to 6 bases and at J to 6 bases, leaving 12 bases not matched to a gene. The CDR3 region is CASKRLTGGAYEKLFF. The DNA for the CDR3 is TGCGCCAGCAAGCGACTTACAGGGGGCGCTTATGAAAAACTGTTTTTT.

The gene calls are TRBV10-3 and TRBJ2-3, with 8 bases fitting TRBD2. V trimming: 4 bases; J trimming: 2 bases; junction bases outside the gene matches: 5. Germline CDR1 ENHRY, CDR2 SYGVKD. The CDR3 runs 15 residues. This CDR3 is CAISVVSGVTDTQYF. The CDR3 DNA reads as TGTGCCATCAGTGTGGTTAGCGGGGTCACAGATACGCAGTATTTT.

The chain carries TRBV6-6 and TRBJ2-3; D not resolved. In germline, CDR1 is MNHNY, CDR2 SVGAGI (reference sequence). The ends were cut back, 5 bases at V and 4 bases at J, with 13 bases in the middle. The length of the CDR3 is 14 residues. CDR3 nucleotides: TGTGCCAGCAGTGATCCTTCTCCAGCAGATACGCAGTATTTT. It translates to CASSDPSPADTQYF.